This TCR beta chain is from a study of blood T cell repertoires in COVID-19. Overall study: PBMCs, B-cell-depleted T cells, or T cells were the source of the cDNA or gDNA that made up the material.

Trimming left V 0 bases short and J 6 bases short, with 12 bases between. CDR1 is LNHDA, CDR2 SQIVND, per germline (reference sequence). The length of the CDR3 is 15 residues. This clone occurred a few times. Assay used: immunoSEQ multiplex PCR; TCRdb lists only in-frame clones, some missing. The sample holds hundreds of thousands of clones, about 91% seen once. The rearrangement uses TRBV19 and TRBJ1-5, with D perhaps TRBD1 (6 bases). Sequencing was carried out using peripheral blood. The origin of this receptor is a woman aged 45-65 years with COVID-19, enrolled during active disease. The CDR3 loop is CASSIDGGGGQPQHF. CDR3 bases: TGTGCCAGTAGTATAGATGGCGGGGGCGGTCAGCCCCAGCATTTT. Filled out from reference TRBV19 and TRBJ1-5, the complete variable domain reads DGGITQSPKYLFRKEGQNVTLSCEQNLNHDAMYWYRQDPGQGLRLIYYSQIVNDFQKGDIAEGYSVSREKKESFPLTVTSAQKNPTAFYLCASSIDGGGGQPQHFGDGTRLSIL.